This T cell receptor beta chain was sequenced for a study of response to subunit inactivated influenza vaccine. A single record per CDR3 protein comes from TCRdb applying MiXCR to the RT-PCR reads. The table shows over 150,000 distinct CDR3 sequences, with roughly a tenth occurring only once. Trimming took 0 bases from V and 9 from J, leaving 15 bases between them. CDR1 is LGHNA, CDR2 YSLEER, per germline. The CDR3 has 16 residues. The sample holds many counts of this clonotype. The TCR was taken from a man aged 50 to 75 who received an inactivated influenza vaccine. The genes are TRBV4-3 and TRBJ1-6, with no clear D. Specimen: CD8+ T cells sorted from PBMCs, collected roughly 24 months after vaccination. The CDR3 DNA reads as TGCGCCAGCAGCCAAGATGGGCCCGGGTTTGGTTCACCCCTCCACTTT. It specifies CASSQDGPGFGSPLHF.